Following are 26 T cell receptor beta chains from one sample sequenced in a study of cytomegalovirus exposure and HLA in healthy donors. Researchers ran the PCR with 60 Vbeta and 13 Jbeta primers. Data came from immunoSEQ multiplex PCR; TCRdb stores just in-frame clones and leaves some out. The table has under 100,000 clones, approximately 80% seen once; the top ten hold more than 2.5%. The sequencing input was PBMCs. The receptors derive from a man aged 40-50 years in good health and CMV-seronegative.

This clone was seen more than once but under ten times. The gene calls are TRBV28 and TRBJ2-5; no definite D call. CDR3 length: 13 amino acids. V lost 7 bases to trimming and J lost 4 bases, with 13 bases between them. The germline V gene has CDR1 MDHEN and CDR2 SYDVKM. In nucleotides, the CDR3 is TGTGCCAGCATCCCGGTTTGGTCAGAGACCCAGTACTTC. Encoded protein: CASIPVWSETQYF.

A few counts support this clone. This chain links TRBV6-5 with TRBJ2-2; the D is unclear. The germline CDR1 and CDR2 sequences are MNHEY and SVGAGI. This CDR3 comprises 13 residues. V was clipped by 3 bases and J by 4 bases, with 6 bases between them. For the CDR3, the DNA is TGTGCCAGCAGTTATAGCTCCACCGGGGAGCTGTTTTTT. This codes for CASSYSSTGELFF.

The CDR3 sequence is CASSPLGGYGYTF. In DNA form, the CDR3 reads TGTGCCAGCAGCCCACTAGGGGGATATGGCTACACCTTC. V is TRBV5-4 and J is TRBJ1-2; a weak D match, TRBD1 (6 bases). Germline V gives CDR1 SGHNT, CDR2 YYREEE (reference sequence). This CDR3 has 13 residues. Trimming removed 4 bases at V and 5 bases at J, with 12 bases between.

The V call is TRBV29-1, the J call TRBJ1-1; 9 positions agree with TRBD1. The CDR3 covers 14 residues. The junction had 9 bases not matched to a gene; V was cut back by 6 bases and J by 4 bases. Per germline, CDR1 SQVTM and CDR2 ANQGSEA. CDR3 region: CSVKLLTGGTEAFF. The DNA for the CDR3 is TGCAGCGTCAAACTACTGACAGGGGGCACTGAAGCTTTCTTT.

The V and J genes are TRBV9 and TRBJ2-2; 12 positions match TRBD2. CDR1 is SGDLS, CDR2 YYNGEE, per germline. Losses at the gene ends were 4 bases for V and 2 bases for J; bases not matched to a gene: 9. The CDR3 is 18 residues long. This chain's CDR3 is CASSPRTSGAHNTGELFF. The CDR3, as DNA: TGTGCCAGCAGCCCCCGGACTAGCGGGGCCCATAACACCGGGGAGCTGTTTTTT. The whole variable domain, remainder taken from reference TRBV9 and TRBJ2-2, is DSGVTQTPKHLITATGQRVTLRCSPRSGDLSVYWYQQSLDQGLQFLIQYYNGEERAKGNILERFSAQQFPDLHSELNLSSLELGDSALYFCASSPRTSGAHNTGELFFGEGSRLTVL.

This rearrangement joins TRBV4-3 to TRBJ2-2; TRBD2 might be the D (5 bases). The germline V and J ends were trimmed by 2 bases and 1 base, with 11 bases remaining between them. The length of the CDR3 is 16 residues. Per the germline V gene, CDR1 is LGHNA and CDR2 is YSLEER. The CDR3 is CASSQTTGLNTGELFF. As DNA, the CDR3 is TGCGCCAGCAGCCAAACAACTGGACTGAACACCGGGGAGCTGTTTTTT.

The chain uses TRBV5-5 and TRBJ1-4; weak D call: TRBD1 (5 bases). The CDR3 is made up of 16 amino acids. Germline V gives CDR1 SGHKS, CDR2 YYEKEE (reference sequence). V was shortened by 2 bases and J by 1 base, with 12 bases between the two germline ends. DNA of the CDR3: TGTGCCAGCAGCTTTGTGGGGCAGCTAACTAATGAAAAACTGTTTTTT. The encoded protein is CASSFVGQLTNEKLFF.

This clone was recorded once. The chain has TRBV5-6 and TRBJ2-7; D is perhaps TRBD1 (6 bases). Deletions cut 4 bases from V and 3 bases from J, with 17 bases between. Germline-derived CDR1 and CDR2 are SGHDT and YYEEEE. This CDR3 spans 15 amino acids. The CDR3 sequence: CASSNGQLRLYEQYF. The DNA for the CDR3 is TGTGCCAGCAGCAATGGACAGTTAAGACTCTACGAGCAGTACTTC.

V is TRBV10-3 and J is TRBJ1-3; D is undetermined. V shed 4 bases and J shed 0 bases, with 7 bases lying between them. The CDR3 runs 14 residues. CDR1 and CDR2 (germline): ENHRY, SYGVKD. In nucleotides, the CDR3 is TGTGCCATCAGTGGGCCCTCCTCTGGAAACACCATATATTTT. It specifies CAISGPSSGNTIYF.

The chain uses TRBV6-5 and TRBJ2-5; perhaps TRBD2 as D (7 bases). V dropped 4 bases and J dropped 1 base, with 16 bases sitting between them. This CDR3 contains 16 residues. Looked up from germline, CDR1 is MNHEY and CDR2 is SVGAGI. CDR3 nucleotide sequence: TGTGCCAGCAGTTCCTTTGGGGGGGCCTCCCAAGAGACCCAGTACTTC. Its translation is CASSSFGGASQETQYF.

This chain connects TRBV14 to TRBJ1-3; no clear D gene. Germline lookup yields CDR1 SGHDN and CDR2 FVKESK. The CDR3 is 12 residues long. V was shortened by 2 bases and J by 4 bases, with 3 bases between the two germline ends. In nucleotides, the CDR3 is TGTGCCAGCAGCCAACCGGGAAACACCATATATTTT. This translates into CASSQPGNTIYF.

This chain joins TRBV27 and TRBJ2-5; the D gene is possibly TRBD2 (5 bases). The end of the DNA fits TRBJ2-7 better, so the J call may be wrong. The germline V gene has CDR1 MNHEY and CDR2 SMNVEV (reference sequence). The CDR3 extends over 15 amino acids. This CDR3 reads CASSLSDPEGYEQYF. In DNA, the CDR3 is TGTGCCAGCAGTTTATCGGATCCAGAGGGCTACGAGCAGTACTTC.

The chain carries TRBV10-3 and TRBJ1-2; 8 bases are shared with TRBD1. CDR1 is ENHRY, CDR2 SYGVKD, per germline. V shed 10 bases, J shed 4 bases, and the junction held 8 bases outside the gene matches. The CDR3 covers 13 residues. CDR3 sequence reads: CATGQGGGYGYTF. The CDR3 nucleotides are TGTGCCACTGGACAGGGAGGGGGCTATGGCTACACCTTC.

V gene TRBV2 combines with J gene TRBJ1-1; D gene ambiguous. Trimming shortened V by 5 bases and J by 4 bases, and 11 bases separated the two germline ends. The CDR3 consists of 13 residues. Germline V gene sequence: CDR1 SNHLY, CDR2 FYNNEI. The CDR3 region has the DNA TGTGCCAGCAGTCCAATGAGGTTCACTGAAGCTTTCTTT. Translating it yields CASSPMRFTEAFF. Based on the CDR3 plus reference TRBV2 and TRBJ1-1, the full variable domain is EPEVTQTPSHQVTQMGQEVILRCVPISNHLYFYWYRQILGQKVEFLVSFYNNEISEKSEIFDDQFSVERPDGSNFTLKIRSTKLEDSAMYFCASSPMRFTEAFFGQGTRLTVV.

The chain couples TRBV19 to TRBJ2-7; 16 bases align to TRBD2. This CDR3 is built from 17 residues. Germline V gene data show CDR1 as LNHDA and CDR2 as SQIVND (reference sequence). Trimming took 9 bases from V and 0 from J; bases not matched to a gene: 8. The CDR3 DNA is TGTGCCAGCCGGGGGACTAGCGGGGGGGATTCCTCCTACGAGCAGTACTTC. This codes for CASRGTSGGDSSYEQYF.

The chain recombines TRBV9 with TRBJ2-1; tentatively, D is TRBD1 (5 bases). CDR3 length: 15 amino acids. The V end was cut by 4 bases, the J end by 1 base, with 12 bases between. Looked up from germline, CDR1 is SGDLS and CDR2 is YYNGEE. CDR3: CASSHRQSSYNEQFF. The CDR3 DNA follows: TGTGCCAGCAGCCATCGACAGTCTTCCTACAATGAGCAGTTCTTC. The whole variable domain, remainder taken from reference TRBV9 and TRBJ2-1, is DSGVTQTPKHLITATGQRVTLRCSPRSGDLSVYWYQQSLDQGLQFLIQYYNGEERAKGNILERFSAQQFPDLHSELNLSSLELGDSALYFCASSHRQSSYNEQFFGPGTRLTVL.

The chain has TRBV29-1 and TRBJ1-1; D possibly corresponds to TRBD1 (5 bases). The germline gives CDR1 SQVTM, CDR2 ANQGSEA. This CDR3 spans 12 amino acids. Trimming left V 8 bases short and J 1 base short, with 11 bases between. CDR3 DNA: TGCAGCCTCAGGGATGGGAACACTGAAGCTTTCTTT. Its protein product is CSLRDGNTEAFF. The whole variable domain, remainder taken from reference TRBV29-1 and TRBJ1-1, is SAVISQKPSRDICQRGTSLTIQCQVDSQVTMMFWYRQQPGQSLTLIATANQGSEATYESGFVIDKFPISRPNLTFSTLTVSNMSPEDSSIYLCSLRDGNTEAFFGQGTRLTVV.

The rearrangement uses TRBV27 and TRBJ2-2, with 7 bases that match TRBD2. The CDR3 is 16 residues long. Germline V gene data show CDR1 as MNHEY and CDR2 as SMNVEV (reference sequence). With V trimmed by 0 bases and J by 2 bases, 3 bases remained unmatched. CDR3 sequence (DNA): TGTGCCAGCAGTTTATCAGCGGGGCCCAACACCGGGGAGCTGTTTTTT. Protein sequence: CASSLSAGPNTGELFF.

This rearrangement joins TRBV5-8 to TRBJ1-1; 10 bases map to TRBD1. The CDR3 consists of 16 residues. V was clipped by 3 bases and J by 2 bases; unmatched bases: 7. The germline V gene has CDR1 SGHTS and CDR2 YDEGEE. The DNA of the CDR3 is TGTGCCAGCAGCTATAAATGGGACAGGGGTAACACTGAAGCTTTCTTT. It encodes CASSYKWDRGNTEAFF.

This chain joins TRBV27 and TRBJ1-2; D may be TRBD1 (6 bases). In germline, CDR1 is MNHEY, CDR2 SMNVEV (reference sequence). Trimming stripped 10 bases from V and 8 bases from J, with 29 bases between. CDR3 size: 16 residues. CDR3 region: CATMNPPDRFQGGYTF. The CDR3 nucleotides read TGTGCCACCATGAATCCCCCGGACAGATTTCAAGGGGGCTACACCTTC.

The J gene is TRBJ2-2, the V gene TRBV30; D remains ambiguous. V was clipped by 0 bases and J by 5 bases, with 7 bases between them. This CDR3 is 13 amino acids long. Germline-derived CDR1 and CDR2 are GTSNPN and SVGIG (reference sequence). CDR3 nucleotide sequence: TGTGCCTGGAGTGTACAAAGTACCGGGGAGCTGTTTTTT. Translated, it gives CAWSVQSTGELFF.

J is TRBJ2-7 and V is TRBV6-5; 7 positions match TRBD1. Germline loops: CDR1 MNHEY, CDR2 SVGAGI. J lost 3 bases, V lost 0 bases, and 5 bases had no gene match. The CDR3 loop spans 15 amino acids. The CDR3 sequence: CASSYSTGRGYEQYF. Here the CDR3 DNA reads TGTGCCAGCAGTTACTCGACAGGGAGAGGCTACGAGCAGTACTTC.

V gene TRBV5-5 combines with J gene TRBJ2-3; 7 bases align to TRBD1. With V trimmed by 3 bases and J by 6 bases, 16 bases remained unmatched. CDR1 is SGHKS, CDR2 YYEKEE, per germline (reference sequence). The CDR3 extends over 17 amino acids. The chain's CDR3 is CASSSPLTGPALDTQYF. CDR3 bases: TGTGCCAGCAGCTCCCCCTTGACAGGGCCCGCCTTGGATACGCAGTATTTT.

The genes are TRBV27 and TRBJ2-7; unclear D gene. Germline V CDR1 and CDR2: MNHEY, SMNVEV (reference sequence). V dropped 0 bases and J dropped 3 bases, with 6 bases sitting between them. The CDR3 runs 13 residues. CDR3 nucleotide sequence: TGTGCCAGCAGTTTATCCCCCCTCTACGAGCAGTACTTC. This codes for CASSLSPLYEQYF.

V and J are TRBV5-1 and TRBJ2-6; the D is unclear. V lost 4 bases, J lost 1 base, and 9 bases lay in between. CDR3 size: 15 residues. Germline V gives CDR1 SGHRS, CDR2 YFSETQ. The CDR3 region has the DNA TGCGCCAGCAGCCCCGCACGGTCTGGGGCCAACGTCCTGACTTTC. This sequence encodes CASSPARSGANVLTF.

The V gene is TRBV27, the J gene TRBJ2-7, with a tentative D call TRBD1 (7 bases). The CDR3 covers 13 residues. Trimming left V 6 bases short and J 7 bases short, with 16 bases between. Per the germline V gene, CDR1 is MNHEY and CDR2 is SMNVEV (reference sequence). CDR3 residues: CASRSLRGEEQYF. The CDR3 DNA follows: TGTGCCAGCAGATCTCTCAGGGGGGAAGAGCAGTACTTC.